The clone carrying this TCR beta chain was seen more than once but under ten times. What it binds is unknown. TCRdb analysed the 5' RACE reads with MiXCR anew, one entry per CDR3 protein. This sample has 200,000 or so distinct CDR3 sequences, with over 10% found just once. The sample originates from a study of CD8 T cells in ankylosing spondylitis. Study-wide results and limits: Seemingly characteristic of ankylosing spondylitis blood was a TCR beta motif consisting of 7 or 8 highly homologous variants. Disease-linked clones had a CD8+ phenotype and relatively low frequency in peripheral blood.

V lost 1 base to trimming and J lost 2 bases, with 9 bases between them. CDR3 size: 14 residues. Per germline, CDR1 SGHTA and CDR2 FQGNSA. The source is a female donor with ankylosing spondylitis or in good health (not recorded which). The chain recombines TRBV7-2 with TRBJ2-7; D may be TRBD2 (5 bases). The sequencing input was blood, either unsorted or a sorted T cell fraction (not recorded which). Here the CDR3 DNA reads TGTGCCAGCAGCTTAGGAGACGGGGCCTACGAGCAGTACTTC. It codes for CASSLGDGAYEQYF.